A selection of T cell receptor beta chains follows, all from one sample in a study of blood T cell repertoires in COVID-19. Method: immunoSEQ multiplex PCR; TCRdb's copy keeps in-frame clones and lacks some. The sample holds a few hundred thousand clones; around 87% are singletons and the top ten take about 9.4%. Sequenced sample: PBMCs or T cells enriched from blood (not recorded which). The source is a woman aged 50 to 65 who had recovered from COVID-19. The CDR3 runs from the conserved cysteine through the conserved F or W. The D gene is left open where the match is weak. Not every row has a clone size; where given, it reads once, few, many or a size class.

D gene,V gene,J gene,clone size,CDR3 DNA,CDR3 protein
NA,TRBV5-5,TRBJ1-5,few,TGTGCCAGCAGCTTGAGTGGCGTTACAGGGTTAGTAGGAAGCAATCAGCCCCAGCATTTT,CASSLSGVTGLVGSNQPQHF
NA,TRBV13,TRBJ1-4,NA,TGTGCCAGCAGCGCAGGGAGGATCGATGAAAAACTGTTTTTT,CASSAGRIDEKLFF
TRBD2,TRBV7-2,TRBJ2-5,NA,TGTGCCAGCAGCCGCGGACTAGCGGGAGGGGAGACCCAGTACTTC,CASSRGLAGGETQYF
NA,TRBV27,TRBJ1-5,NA,TGTGCCACTCGATTAGGGGGTGGCAATCAGCCCCAGCATTTT,CATRLGGGNQPQHF
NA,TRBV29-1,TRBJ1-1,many,TGCAGCGCACTAGGCGCTGAAGCTTTCTTT,CSALGAEAFF
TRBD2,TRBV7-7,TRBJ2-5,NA,TGTGCTAGCAGCTTAGTCGGGGGGGCCGGGGAGACCCAGTACTTC,CASSLVGGAGETQYF
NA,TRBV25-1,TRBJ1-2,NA,TGTGCCAGCCTAGAATGGGGAGTTGGCTACACCTTC,CASLEWGVGYTF
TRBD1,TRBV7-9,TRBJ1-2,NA,TGTGCCAGCAGCCCCCGGACAGGTGGGATTTCTGGCTACACCTTC,CASSPRTGGISGYTF
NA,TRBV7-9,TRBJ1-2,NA,TGTGCCAGCGGGGCCAGGGGCAGAGGCTACACCTTC,CASGARGRGYTF
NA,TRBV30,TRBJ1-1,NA,TGTGCCTGGAGTGTATACGGGGGAAGGCGCGCCGGTTCTGCTGAAGCTTTCTTT,CAWSVYGGRRAGSAEAFF
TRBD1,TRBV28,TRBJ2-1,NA,TGTGCCAGCGACAGGGCAGGTTCCTACAATGAGCAGTTCTTC,CASDRAGSYNEQFF